The rows below give T cell receptor beta chains drawn from one sample of a study of control samples from healthy donors and cancer patients. Here immunoSEQ multiplex PCR was the method, and the copy in TCRdb shows in-frame clones only, minus some. The sample shows roughly 450,000 clones, 90% of them seen only once. The specimen was PBMCs. These receptors originate from a man in his forties with head and neck cancer. CDR3s include the opening cysteine and the closing phenylalanine or tryptophan. The order of the fields is clone size, D gene, V gene, J gene, CDR3 protein, CDR3 DNA. D genes are given only for firm matches. Some rows have no size entry. The others give once, few or many, or a class for an expanded clone.

size: .; D: .; V: TRBV20-1; J: TRBJ2-3; CDR3: CSASGGAATSTDTQYF; DNA: TGCAGTGCTAGTGGAGGTGCAGCAACTAGCACAGATACGCAGTATTTT
size: .; D: TRBD1; V: TRBV6-2/TRBV6-3; J: TRBJ2-7; CDR3: CASSYLPRQGLSYEQYF; DNA: TGTGCCAGCAGTTACTTACCCCGACAGGGGCTCTCCTACGAGCAGTACTTC
size: .; D: .; V: TRBV5-1; J: TRBJ1-2; CDR3: CASTPGPRDYGYTF; DNA: TGCGCCAGCACCCCTGGCCCCAGGGACTATGGCTACACCTTC
size: .; D: TRBD1; V: TRBV27; J: TRBJ2-5; CDR3: CATRTGTGEETQYF; DNA: TGTGCCACCAGGACCGGGACAGGGGAAGAGACCCAGTACTTC
size: once; D: .; V: TRBV24-1; J: TRBJ2-1; CDR3: CATSDFSFGVAYNEQFF; DNA: TGTGCCACCAGTGATTTCTCATTTGGAGTAGCCTACAATGAGCAGTTCTTC
size: .; D: .; V: TRBV6-2/TRBV6-3; J: TRBJ2-4; CDR3: CASSRSNNDIQYF; DNA: TGTGCCAGCAGCCGATCCAACAACGACATTCAGTACTTC
size: .; D: .; V: TRBV10-3; J: TRBJ2-1; CDR3: CAISDDQRSLNEQFF; DNA: TGTGCCATCAGTGACGACCAGCGCTCCCTCAATGAGCAGTTCTTC
size: .; D: .; V: TRBV5-8; J: TRBJ2-7; CDR3: CASSLGAYEQYF; DNA: TGTGCCAGCAGCTTGGGGGCCTACGAGCAGTACTTC
size: .; D: .; V: TRBV4-3; J: TRBJ1-4; CDR3: CASSQGGMTNEKLFF; DNA: TGCGCCAGCAGCCAAGGGGGGATGACTAATGAAAAACTGTTTTTT
size: .; D: TRBD2; V: TRBV29-1; J: TRBJ2-5; CDR3: CSVGLAARETQYF; DNA: TGCAGCGTTGGCCTAGCGGCCAGGGAGACCCAGTACTTC
size: few; D: TRBD1; V: TRBV11-2; J: TRBJ2-2; CDR3: CASSSDRGRVPTAGELFF; DNA: TGTGCCAGCAGTTCGGACAGGGGGCGCGTCCCAACCGCCGGGGAGCTGTTTTTT
size: .; D: .; V: TRBV18; J: TRBJ2-5; CDR3: CASSTGLLQTQYF; DNA: TGTGCCAGCTCTACCGGGCTCCTGCAGACCCAGTACTTC
size: .; D: TRBD1; V: TRBV6-5; J: TRBJ2-7; CDR3: CASSPSGTAPYEQYF; DNA: TGTGCCAGCAGTCCATCCGGGACAGCACCTTACGAGCAGTACTTC
size: .; D: .; V: TRBV6-2/TRBV6-3; J: TRBJ1-5; CDR3: CASSYTWGQPQHF; DNA: TGTGCCAGCAGTTACACATGGGGGCAGCCCCAGCATTTT